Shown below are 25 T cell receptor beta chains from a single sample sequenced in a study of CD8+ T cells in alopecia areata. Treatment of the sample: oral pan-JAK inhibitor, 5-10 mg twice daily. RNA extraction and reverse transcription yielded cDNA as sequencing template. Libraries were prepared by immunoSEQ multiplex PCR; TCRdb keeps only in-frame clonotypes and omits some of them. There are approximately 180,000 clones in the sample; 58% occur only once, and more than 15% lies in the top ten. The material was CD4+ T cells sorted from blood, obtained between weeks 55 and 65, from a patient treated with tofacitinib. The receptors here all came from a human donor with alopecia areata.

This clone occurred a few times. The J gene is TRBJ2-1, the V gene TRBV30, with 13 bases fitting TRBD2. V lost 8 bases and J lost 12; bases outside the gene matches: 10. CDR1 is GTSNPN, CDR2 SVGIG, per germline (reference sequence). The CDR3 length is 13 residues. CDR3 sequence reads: CARDTSGGAGQFF. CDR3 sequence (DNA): TGTGCCCGTGACACTAGCGGGGGGGCAGGGCAGTTCTTC. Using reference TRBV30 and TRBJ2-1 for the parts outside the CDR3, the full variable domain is SQTIHQWPATLVQPVGSPLSLECTVEGTSNPNLYWYRQAAGRGLQLLFYSVGIGQISSEVPQNLSASRPQDRQFILSSKKLLLSDSGFYLCARDTSGGAGQFFGPGTRLTVL.

The CDR3 bases are TGCAGCGTTGAATTACCGACAGGCTCTAGCACAGATACGCAGTATTTT. Amino acid sequence: CSVELPTGSSTDTQYF. J is TRBJ2-3 and V is TRBV29-1; weak D call: TRBD1 (6 bases). Germline V gene sequence: CDR1 SQVTM, CDR2 ANQGSEA. This CDR3 is built from 16 residues. V dropped 2 bases and J dropped 0 bases, with 15 bases sitting between them.

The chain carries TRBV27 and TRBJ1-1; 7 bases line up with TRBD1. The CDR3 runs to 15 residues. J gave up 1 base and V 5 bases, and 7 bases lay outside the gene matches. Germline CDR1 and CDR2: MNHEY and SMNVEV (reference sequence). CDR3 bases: TGTGCCAGCAGTAGGACTAGACAGGGGAACACTGAAGCTTTCTTT. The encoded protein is CASSRTRQGNTEAFF.

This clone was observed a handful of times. CDR3 in DNA: TGTGCCAGCCACGGACAGTCGACTGAAGCTTTCTTT. It specifies CASHGQSTEAFF. The chain couples TRBV25-1 to TRBJ1-1; D might be TRBD1 (6 bases). V shed 8 bases and J shed 5 bases, with 12 bases lying between them. The V gene's germline CDR1 is MGHDK and CDR2 SYGVNS. This CDR3 is built from 12 residues. The variable domain in full, completed from reference TRBV25-1 and TRBJ1-1, reads EADIYQTPRYLVIGTGKKITLECSQTMGHDKMYWYQQDPGMELHLIHYSYGVNSTEKGDLSSESTVSRIRTEHFPLTLESARPSHTSQYLCASHGQSTEAFFGQGTRLTVV.

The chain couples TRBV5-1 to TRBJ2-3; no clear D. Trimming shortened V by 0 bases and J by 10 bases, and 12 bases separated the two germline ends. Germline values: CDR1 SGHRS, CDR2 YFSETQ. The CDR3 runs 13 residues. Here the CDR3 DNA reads TGCGCCAGCAGCTTGGAGGCAGTCTCCCCGCAGTATTTT. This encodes CASSLEAVSPQYF.

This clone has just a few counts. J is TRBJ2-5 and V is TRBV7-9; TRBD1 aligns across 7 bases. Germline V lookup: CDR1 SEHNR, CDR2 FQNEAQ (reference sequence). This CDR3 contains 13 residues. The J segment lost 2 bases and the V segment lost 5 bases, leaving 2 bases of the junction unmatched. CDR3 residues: CASSRGQQETQYF. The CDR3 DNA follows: TGTGCCAGCAGCCGGGGACAGCAAGAGACCCAGTACTTC.

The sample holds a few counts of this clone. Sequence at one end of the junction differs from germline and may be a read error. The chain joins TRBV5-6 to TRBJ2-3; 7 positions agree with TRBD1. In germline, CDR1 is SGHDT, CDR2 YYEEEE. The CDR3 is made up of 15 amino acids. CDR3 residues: CASTDRWQGTDAQYF. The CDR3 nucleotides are TGTGCCAGCACCGACCGATGGCAGGGGACAGATGCGCAGTATTTT.

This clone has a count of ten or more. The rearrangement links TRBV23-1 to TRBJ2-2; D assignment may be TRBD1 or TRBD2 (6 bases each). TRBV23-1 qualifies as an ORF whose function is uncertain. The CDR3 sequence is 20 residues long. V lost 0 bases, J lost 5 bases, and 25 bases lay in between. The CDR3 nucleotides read TGCGCCAGCAGTCAATCGAGGGGGGCTGGACAGTTCTTGCGGACCGGGGAGCTGTTTTTT. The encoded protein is CASSQSRGAGQFLRTGELFF.

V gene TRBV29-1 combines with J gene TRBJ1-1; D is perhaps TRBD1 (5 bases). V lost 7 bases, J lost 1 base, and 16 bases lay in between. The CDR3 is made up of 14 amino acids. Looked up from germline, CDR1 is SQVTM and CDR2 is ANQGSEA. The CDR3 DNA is TGCAGCGCAAAAAGGGGAGGAACGAACACTGAAGCTTTCTTT. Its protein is CSAKRGGTNTEAFF.

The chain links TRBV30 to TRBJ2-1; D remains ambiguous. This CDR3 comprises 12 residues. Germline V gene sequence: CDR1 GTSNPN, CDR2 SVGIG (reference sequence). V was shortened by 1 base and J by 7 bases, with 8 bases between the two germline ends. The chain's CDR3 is CAWSALGNEQFF. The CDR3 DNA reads TGTGCCTGGAGTGCCCTCGGGAATGAGCAGTTCTTC.

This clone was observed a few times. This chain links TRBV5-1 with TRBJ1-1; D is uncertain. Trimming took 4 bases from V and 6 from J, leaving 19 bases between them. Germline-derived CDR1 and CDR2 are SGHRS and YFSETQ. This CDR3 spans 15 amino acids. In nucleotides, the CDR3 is TGCGCCAGCAGCCATGTAGACGAGCTCAAATCTGAAGCTTTCTTT. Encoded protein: CASSHVDELKSEAFF. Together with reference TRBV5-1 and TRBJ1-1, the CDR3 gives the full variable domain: KAGVTQTPRYLIKTRGQQVTLSCSPISGHRSVSWYQQTPGQGLQFLFEYFSETQRNKGNFPGRFSGRQFSNSRSEMNVSTLELGDSALYLCASSHVDELKSEAFFGQGTRLTVV.

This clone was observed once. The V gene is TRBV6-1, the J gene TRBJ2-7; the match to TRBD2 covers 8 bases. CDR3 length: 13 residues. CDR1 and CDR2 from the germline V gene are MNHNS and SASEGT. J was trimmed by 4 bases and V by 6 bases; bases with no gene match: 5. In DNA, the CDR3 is TGTGCCAGCAGGGCTACTAGCGGTTACGAGCAGTACTTC. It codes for CASRATSGYEQYF.

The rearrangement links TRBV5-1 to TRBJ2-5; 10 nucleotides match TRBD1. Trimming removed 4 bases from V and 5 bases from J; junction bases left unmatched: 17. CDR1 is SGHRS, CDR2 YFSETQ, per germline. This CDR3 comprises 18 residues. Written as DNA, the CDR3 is TGCGCCAGCAGCCCCGGCGTGACAGGGGGCTCTCGTATGGAGACCCAGTACTTC. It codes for CASSPGVTGGSRMETQYF.

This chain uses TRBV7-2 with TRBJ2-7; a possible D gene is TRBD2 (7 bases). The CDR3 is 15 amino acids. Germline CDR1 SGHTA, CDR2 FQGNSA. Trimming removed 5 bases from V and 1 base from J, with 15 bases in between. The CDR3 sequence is CASSQGRGPSYEQYF. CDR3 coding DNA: TGTGCCAGCAGCCAGGGGAGGGGACCGTCCTACGAGCAGTACTTC.

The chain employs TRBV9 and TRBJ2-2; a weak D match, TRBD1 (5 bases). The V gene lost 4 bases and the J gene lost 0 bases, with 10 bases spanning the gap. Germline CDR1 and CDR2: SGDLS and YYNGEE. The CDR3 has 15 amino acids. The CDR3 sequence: CASSTQTANTGELFF. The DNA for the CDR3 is TGTGCCAGCAGCACCCAGACAGCGAACACCGGGGAGCTGTTTTTT. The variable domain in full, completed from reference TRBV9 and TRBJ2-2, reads DSGVTQTPKHLITATGQRVTLRCSPRSGDLSVYWYQQSLDQGLQFLIQYYNGEERAKGNILERFSAQQFPDLHSELNLSSLELGDSALYFCASSTQTANTGELFFGEGSRLTVL.

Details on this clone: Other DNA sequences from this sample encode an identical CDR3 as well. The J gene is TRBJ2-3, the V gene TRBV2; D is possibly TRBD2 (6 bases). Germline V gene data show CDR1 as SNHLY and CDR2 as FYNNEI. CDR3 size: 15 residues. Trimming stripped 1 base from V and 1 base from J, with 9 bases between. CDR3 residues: CASSEDGGGTDTQYF. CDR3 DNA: TGTGCCAGCAGTGAAGATGGCGGGGGCACAGATACGCAGTATTTT.

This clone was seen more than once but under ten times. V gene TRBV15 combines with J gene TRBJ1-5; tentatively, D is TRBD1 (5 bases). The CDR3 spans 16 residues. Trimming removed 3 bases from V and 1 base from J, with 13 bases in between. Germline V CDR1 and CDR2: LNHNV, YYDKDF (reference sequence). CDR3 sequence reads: CATSRTGGRSNQPQHF. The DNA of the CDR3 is TGTGCCACCAGCAGGACCGGGGGACGGAGCAATCAGCCCCAGCATTTT.

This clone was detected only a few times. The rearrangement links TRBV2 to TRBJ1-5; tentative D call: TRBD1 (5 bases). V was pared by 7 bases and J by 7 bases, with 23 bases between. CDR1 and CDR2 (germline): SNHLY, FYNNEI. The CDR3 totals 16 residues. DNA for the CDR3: TGTGCCAGCACCTCCACAGGTCTAGGGATGAGGCAGCCCCAGCATTTT. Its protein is CASTSTGLGMRQPQHF.

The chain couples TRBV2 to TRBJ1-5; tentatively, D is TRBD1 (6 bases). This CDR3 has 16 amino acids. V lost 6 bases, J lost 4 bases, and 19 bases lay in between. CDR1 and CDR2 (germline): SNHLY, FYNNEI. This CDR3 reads CASRKGEGTSNQPQHF. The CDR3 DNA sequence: TGTGCCAGCAGGAAGGGGGAGGGTACATCAAATCAGCCCCAGCATTTT.

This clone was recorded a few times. CDR3 nucleotides: TGCACCTCGGTGAGGCAGGAGAGTGAAGCTTTCTTT. Its translation is CTSVRQESEAFF. The gene calls are TRBV29-1 and TRBJ1-1; D call uncertain. The CDR3 has 12 residues. In germline, CDR1 is SQVTM, CDR2 ANQGSEA.

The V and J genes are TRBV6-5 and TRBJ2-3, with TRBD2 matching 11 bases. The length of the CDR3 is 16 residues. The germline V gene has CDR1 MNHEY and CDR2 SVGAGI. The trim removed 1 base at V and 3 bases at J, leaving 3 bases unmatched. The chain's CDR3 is CASSYLVAGGTDTQYF. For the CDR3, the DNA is TGTGCCAGCAGTTACTTAGTAGCGGGGGGGACAGATACGCAGTATTTT.

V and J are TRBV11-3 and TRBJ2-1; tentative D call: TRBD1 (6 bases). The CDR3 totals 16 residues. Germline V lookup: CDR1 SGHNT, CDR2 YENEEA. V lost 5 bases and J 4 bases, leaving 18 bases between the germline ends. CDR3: CASSLVTGPGYNEQFF. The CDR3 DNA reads TGTGCCAGCAGCCTCGTGACAGGTCCGGGGTACAATGAGCAGTTCTTC. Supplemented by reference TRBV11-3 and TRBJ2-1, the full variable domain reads EAGVVQSPRYKIIEKKQPVAFWCNPISGHNTLYWYLQNLGQGPELLIRYENEEAVDDSQLPKDRFSAERLKGVDSTLKIQPAELGDSAVYLCASSLVTGPGYNEQFFGPGTRLTVL.

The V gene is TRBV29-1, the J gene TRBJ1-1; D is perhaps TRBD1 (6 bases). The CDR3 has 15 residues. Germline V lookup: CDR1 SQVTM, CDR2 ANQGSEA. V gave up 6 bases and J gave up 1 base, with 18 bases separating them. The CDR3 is CSVSPRQARNTEAFF. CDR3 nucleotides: TGCAGCGTCTCCCCACGACAGGCGCGGAACACTGAAGCTTTCTTT.

The CDR3 DNA sequence: TGCAGCGTTCAAAGCCTACTAGCGGGAAGAGCTACAGATACGCAGTATTTT. It translates to CSVQSLLAGRATDTQYF. The chain couples TRBV29-1 to TRBJ2-3; the match to TRBD2 covers 10 bases. Germline loops: CDR1 SQVTM, CDR2 ANQGSEA. V dropped 5 bases and J dropped 3; count of bases not matched to a gene: 14. The CDR3 has 17 amino acids.

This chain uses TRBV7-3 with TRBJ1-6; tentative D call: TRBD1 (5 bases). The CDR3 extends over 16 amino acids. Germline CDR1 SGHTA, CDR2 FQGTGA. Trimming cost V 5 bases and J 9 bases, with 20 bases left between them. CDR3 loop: CASSPTGLTTGSPLHF. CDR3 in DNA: TGTGCCAGCAGCCCTACGGGACTCACTACGGGTTCACCCCTCCACTTT.